The text below deals with one T cell receptor beta chain. Its antigen is currently unknown. 13 Jbeta primers and 60 Vbeta primers were used for the PCR. Sequencing was performed with immunoSEQ multiplex PCR; in TCRdb, only in-frame clones are kept and a portion is missing. The sample has some 190,000 clones, around 80% seen once. CDR3 length equals 14 residues. V was pared by 6 bases and J by 2 bases, with 4 bases of the junction left unmatched. Germline CDR1 is MNHNY and CDR2 is SVGAGI (reference sequence). The source of the sample is a study of cytomegalovirus exposure and HLA in healthy donors. Background on the study: Membership in the Caucasian-associated ancestry cluster was found for around four fifths of 300 to 500 genotyped donors. Study observations and caveats: Across donors, presence/absence analyses took sequencing depth to be roughly uniform. When a later analysis compared HLA-associated TCR beta chains with equally common others, the HLA-associated chains turned out to be more clonally expanded and to have lower generation probabilities.

The sequencing input was PBMCs. The chain is built from TRBV6-6 and TRBJ2-3; 8 bases are a match to TRBD1. This TCR was recovered from a girl aged 10 to 17 in good health and CMV-seropositive. Here the CDR3 DNA reads TGTGCCAGCAGAGACAGGGGATACACAGATACGCAGTATTTT. Its translation is CASRDRGYTDTQYF.